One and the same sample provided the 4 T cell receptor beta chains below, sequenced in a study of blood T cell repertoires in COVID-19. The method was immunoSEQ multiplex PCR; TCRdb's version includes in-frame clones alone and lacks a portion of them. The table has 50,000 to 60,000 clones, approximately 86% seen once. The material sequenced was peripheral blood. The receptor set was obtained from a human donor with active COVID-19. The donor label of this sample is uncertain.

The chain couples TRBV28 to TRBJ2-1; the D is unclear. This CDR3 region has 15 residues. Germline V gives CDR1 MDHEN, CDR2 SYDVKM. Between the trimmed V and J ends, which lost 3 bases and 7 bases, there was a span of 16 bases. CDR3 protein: CASSFRGNMVNEQFF. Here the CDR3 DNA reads TGTGCCAGCAGTTTTCGCGGAAACATGGTGAATGAGCAGTTCTTC.

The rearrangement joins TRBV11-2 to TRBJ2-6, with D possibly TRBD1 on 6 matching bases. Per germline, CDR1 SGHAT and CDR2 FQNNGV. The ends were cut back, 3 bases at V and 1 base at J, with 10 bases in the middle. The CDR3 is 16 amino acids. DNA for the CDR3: TGTGCCAGCAGCTTGACAGGAGGATCTGGGGCCAACGTCCTGACTTTC. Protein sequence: CASSLTGGSGANVLTF.

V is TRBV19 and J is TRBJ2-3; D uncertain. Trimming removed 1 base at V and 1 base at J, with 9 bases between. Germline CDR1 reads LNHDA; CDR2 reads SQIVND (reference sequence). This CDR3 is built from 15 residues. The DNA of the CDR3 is TGTGCCAGTAGTATAGTAGAGCTGGGCACAGATACGCAGTATTTT. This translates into CASSIVELGTDTQYF. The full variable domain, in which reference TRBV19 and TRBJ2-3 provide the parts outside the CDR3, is DGGITQSPKYLFRKEGQNVTLSCEQNLNHDAMYWYRQDPGQGLRLIYYSQIVNDFQKGDIAEGYSVSREKKESFPLTVTSAQKNPTAFYLCASSIVELGTDTQYFGPGTRLTVL.

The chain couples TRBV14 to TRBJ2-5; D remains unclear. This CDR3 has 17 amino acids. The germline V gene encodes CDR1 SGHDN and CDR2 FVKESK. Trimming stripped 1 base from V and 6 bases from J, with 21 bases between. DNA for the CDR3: TGTGCCAGCAGCCAAGGGCGGTGGTTTGCCGCCTGGAAGACCCAGTACTTC. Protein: CASSQGRWFAAWKTQYF. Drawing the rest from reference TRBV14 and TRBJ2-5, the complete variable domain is EAGVTQFPSHSVIEKGQTVTLRCDPISGHDNLYWYRRVMGKEIKFLLHFVKESKQDESGMPNNRFLAERTGGTYSTLKVQPAELEDSGVYFCASSQGRWFAAWKTQYFGPGTRLLVL.